The rows below give T cell receptor beta chains drawn from one sample of a study of T cells in Graves' hyperthyroidism and ophthalmopathy. TCRdb redid the calling of the multiplex PCR reads with MiXCR, one entry per CDR3 protein. Of 700,000 to 850,000 distinct CDR3 sequences detected, roughly 32% appear once; the ten largest clones hold 31%. Sequenced material: blood. The origin of the receptors is a woman between 40 and 55 years old with Graves' hyperthyroidism. The CDR3 runs from the conserved cysteine through the conserved F or W. The order of the fields is D gene, J gene, V gene, clone size, CDR3 DNA, CDR3 protein. D genes are given only for firm matches. Size values are once, few and many counts, or a class for expanded clones, and some rows have none.

>.|TRBJ2-7|TRBV2|many
TGTGCCAGCAGTGTAGACAGCTTTAACGAGCAGTACTTC
CASSVDSFNEQYF
>TRBD1|TRBJ1-5|TRBV2|many
TGTGCCAGCACTATTGACAGGGGGCTACGCCAGCCCCAGCATTTT
CASTIDRGLRQPQHF
>TRBD1|TRBJ2-7|TRBV11-2|many
TGTGCCAGCAGCCCGACAGGGTTGGGGCGCTACGAGCAGTACTTC
CASSPTGLGRYEQYF
>TRBD1|TRBJ1-5|TRBV24-1|many
TGTGCCACCAGTGCCGGGACAGATAATCAGCCCCAGCATTTT
CATSAGTDNQPQHF
>TRBD1|TRBJ1-2|TRBV28|few
TGTGCCAGCAGACCTGGGACAGACTCCTATGGCTACACCTTC
CASRPGTDSYGYTF
>.|TRBJ1-1|TRBV2|.
TGTGCCAGCATCGGGGGACGGACCATGAACACTGAAGCTTTCTTT
CASIGGRTMNTEAFF
>.|TRBJ1-1|TRBV10-1|.
TGCGCCAGCAGGGGAGGGACCACTGAAGCTTTCTTT
CASRGGTTEAFF
>.|TRBJ2-5|TRBV20-1|.
TGCAGTGCTGGGGCCCAAGAGACCCAGTACTTC
CSAGAQETQYF
>.|TRBJ1-2|TRBV19|many
TGTGCCAGCAACCGGGCTTCTAACTATGGCTACACCTTC
CASNRASNYGYTF
>.|TRBJ2-6|TRBV2|many
TGTGCCAGCCATAGCAGGGGTTCTGGGGCCAACGTCCTGACTTTC
CASHSRGSGANVLTF
>TRBD1|TRBJ1-1|TRBV6-6|.
TGTGCCAGCTGCGTACAGGGGCCTGTGAACACTGAAGCTTTCTTT
CASCVQGPVNTEAFF
>TRBD1|TRBJ1-6|TRBV5-8|many
TGTGCCAGCAGTCCCCGGACAGGTGTTAATTCACCCCTCCACTTT
CASSPRTGVNSPLHF
>TRBD2|TRBJ2-7|TRBV13|.
TGTGCCAGCAGCCCCGGGGGGGAGGGCATATACGAGCAGTACTTC
CASSPGGEGIYEQYF
>TRBD2|TRBJ2-7|TRBV20-1|.
TGCAGTGCTAGATACGGGGGGACCGCCTACGAGCAGTACTTC
CSARYGGTAYEQYF
>TRBD1|TRBJ1-5|TRBV7-2|.
TGTGCCTGCAGCTTAAAGTTTCCGGGACAGGGGGGCCAGCCCCAGCATTTT
CACSLKFPGQGGQPQHF
>.|TRBJ1-6|TRBV4-3|.
TGCGCCAGCAGCCAAGGGCCTCGGCGTTCACCCCTCCACTTT
CASSQGPRRSPLHF
>.|TRBJ2-7|TRBV20-1|many
TGCAGTGGGGAAGGGGGGCAATTCGACGAGCAGTACTTC
CSGEGGQFDEQYF
>.|TRBJ2-7|TRBV2|many
TGTGCCAGCAGTTACACTTATTACGACGAGCAGTACTTC
CASSYTYYDEQYF
>.|TRBJ1-2|TRBV6-5|.
TGTGTCACGACCCGGGGCTATGGCTACACCTTC
CVTTRGYGYTF
>TRBD1|TRBJ2-2|TRBV5-1|.
TGCGCCAGTACACCAGGGGGCGCGGGCACCGGGGAGCTGTTTTTT
CASTPGGAGTGELFF
>.|TRBJ2-7|TRBV10-3|once
TGTGCCATCAGTGACATTGGGTCCTACGAGCAGTACTTC
CAISDIGSYEQYF
>TRBD1|TRBJ2-6|TRBV29-1|.
TGCAGCGCTTCGGGACAGGGAGTGTCTGGGGCCAACGTCCTGACTTTC
CSASGQGVSGANVLTF
>TRBD2|TRBJ2-5|TRBV15|.
TGTGCCACCAGCAGAGGGACTAGCGGGAGGGCAGGAGAGACCCAGTACTTC
CATSRGTSGRAGETQYF
>TRBD2|TRBJ2-3|TRBV10-3|few
TGTGCCATCAGAGGACTAGTTGGAGATACGCAGTATTTT
CAIRGLVGDTQYF
>TRBD1|TRBJ2-5|TRBV20-1|.
TGCAGTGCTTTAGAGACAGGGGGGAAAGAGACCCAGTACTTC
CSALETGGKETQYF
>.|TRBJ1-1|TRBV19|few
TGTGCCAGTACCCCAAACAGGGTACCAGAAGCTTTCTTT
CASTPNRVPEAFF
>.|TRBJ1-2|TRBV4-1|.
TGCGCCAGCAGCCCAGGGGTGGGGTATGGCTACACCTTC
CASSPGVGYGYTF
>TRBD1|TRBJ2-2|TRBV9|.
TGTGCCAGCACCGTTGGGGTTGGACCGGGACAGGGGACCGGGGAGCTGTTTTTT
CASTVGVGPGQGTGELFF
>.|TRBJ2-7|TRBV6-5|.
TGTGCCAGCAGTTACCCCGCCGGGCGTCGTAACGGCGAGCAGTACTTC
CASSYPAGRRNGEQYF
>TRBD1|TRBJ1-1|TRBV4-3|many
TGCGCCAGCAGCCCTAGCGGGACAGGGACTGAAGCTTTCTTT
CASSPSGTGTEAFF
>.|TRBJ1-2|TRBV19|few
TGTGCCAGTAGTATGCGCAGAGAAGGAAGCTACACCTTC
CASSMRREGSYTF
>.|TRBJ2-2|TRBV7-9|many
TGTGCCAGCAGTCGGCCAGGTACCGGGGAGCTGTTTTTT
CASSRPGTGELFF
>.|TRBJ1-1|TRBV15|many
TGTGCCACCAGCAGAGAGGAGTTTAGGGTGACTGAAGCTTTCTTT
CATSREEFRVTEAFF
>.|TRBJ2-6|TRBV10-3|.
TGTGCCATCAGCCGAGCCGGACAGTTAATTAGCTCTGGGGCCAACGTCCTGACTTTC
CAISRAGQLISSGANVLTF
>.|TRBJ1-3|TRBV15|many
TGTGCCACCAGTAGGACCGGGAGTACTGGAAACACCATATATTTT
CATSRTGSTGNTIYF
>TRBD2|TRBJ2-7|TRBV5-4|.
TGTGCCAGCAGCTCCGGGACTAGCATTTACGAGCAGTACTTC
CASSSGTSIYEQYF
>.|TRBJ2-7|TRBV9|few
TGTGCCAGCAGCCCGGACGTCCGGGCATCCTACGAGCAGTACTTC
CASSPDVRASYEQYF
>TRBD1|TRBJ1-4|TRBV29-1|.
TGCAGCGTTGAAGTAGATCGGACAGGCAGGGGAAAACTGTTTTTT
CSVEVDRTGRGKLFF
>.|TRBJ2-2|TRBV29-1|many
TGCAGCGTTGTTGCGCCGAGACGGAACACCGGGGAGCTGTTTTTT
CSVVAPRRNTGELFF
>.|TRBJ1-2|TRBV10-3|many
TGTGCCATCAGCAATCAACGGACAGCTACTAACTATGGCTACACCTTC
CAISNQRTATNYGYTF
>TRBD2|TRBJ2-5|TRBV5-1|.
TGCGCCAGCAGCTTTTCGGGGGGAAAGACCCAGTACTTC
CASSFSGGKTQYF